This T cell receptor (beta chain) emerged from a study of cytomegalovirus exposure and HLA in healthy donors. About the research overall: In a previous analysis, approximately 110 million unique TCR beta sequences were found from about 190 million T cells. HLA-typed donors contributed about 85 million unique TCRs, which were held in an early data release. Whole-study results and caveats: Listed as cytomegalovirus-associated were 164 TCR beta chains.

PCR employed 60 Vbeta and 13 Jbeta primers. Profiled with immunoSEQ multiplex PCR; TCRdb holds only in-frame clones, not every one. The sample lists some 98,000 clones; 70% were seen once. With regard to this clone: Its antigen is unknown.

Sequencing used PBMCs. This sequence was found in a man over 45 in good health and CMV-seronegative.

The chain's CDR3 is CASSVLAGITGELFF. The CDR3 nucleotides read TGCGCCAGCAGCGTACTAGCGGGTATCACCGGGGAGCTGTTTTTT. V is TRBV10-1 and J is TRBJ2-2; 9 bases map to TRBD2. Per the germline V gene, CDR1 is WNHNN and CDR2 is SYGVQD (reference sequence). This CDR3 spans 15 amino acids. The J segment lost 4 bases and the V segment lost 6 bases, leaving 6 bases of the junction unmatched.